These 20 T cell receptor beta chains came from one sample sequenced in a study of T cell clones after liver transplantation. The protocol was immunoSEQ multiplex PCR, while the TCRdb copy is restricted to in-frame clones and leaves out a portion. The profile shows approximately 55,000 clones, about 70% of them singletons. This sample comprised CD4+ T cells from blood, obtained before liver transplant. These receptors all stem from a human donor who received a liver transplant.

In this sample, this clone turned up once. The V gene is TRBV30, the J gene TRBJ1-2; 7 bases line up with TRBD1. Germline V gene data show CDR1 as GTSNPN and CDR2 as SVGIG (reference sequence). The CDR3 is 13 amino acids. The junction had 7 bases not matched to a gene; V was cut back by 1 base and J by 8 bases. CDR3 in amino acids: CAWSGTGAGGYTF. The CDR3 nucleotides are TGTGCCTGGAGTGGAACAGGGGCAGGGGGCTACACCTTC.

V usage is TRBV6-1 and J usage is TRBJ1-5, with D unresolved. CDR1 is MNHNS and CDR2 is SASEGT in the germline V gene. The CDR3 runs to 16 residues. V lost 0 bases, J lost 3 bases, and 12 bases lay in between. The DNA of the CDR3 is TGTGCCAGCAGTGAAGCGCTCAGACTTGACAATCAGCCCCAGCATTTT. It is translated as CASSEALRLDNQPQHF.

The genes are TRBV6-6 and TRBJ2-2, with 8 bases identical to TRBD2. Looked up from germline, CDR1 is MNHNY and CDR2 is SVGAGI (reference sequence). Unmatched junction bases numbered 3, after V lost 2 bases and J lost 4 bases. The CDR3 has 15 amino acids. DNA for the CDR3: TGTGCCAGCAGTTACGACGGGGGGGGCACCGGGGAGCTGTTTTTT. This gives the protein CASSYDGGGTGELFF.

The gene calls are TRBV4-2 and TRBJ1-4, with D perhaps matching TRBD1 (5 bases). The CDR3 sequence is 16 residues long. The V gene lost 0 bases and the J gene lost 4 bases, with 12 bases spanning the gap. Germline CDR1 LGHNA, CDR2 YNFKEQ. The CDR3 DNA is TGTGCCAGCAGCCAAGATGGGGACTCGCTTAATGAAAAACTGTTTTTT. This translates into CASSQDGDSLNEKLFF.

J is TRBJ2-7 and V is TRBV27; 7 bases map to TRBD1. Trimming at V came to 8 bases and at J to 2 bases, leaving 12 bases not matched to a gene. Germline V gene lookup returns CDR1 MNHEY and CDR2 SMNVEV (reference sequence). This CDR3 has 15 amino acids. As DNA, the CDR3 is TGTGCCAGCGAGTCCGCGGACAGGCGGACCTACGAGCAGTACTTC. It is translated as CASESADRRTYEQYF.

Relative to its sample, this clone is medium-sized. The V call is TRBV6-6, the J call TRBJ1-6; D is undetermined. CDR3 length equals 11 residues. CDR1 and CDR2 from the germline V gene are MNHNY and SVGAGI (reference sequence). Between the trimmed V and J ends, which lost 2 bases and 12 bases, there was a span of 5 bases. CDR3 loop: CASSYGRPLHF. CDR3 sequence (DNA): TGTGCCAGCAGTTACGGTAGACCCCTCCACTTT.

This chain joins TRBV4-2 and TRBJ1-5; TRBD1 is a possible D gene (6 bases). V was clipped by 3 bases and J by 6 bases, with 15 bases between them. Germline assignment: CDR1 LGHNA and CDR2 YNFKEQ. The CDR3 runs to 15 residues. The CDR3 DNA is TGTGCCAGCAGCCAGGGGGCAGAGAGGCCTCAGCCCCAGCATTTT. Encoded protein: CASSQGAERPQPQHF.

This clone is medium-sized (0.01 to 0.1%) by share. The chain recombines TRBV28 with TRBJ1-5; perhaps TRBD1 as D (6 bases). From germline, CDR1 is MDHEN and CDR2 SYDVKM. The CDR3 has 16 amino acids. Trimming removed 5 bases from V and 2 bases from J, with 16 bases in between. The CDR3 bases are TGTGCCAGCAGTGGGGTGGGGGGGGCTGGCAATCAGCCCCAGCATTTT. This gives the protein CASSGVGGAGNQPQHF.

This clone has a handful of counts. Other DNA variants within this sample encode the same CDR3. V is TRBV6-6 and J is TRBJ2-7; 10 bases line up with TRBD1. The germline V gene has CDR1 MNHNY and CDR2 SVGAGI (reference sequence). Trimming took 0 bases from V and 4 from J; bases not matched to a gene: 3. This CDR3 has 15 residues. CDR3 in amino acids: CASSYSSGQGYEQYF. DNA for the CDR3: TGTGCCAGCAGTTACTCGTCGGGACAGGGGTACGAGCAGTACTTC.

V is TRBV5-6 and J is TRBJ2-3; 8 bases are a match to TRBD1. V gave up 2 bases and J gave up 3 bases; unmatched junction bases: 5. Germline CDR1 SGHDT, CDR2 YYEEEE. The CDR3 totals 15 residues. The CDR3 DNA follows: TGTGCCAGCAGCTTAGAGGACAGGGATACAGATACGCAGTATTTT. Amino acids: CASSLEDRDTDTQYF.

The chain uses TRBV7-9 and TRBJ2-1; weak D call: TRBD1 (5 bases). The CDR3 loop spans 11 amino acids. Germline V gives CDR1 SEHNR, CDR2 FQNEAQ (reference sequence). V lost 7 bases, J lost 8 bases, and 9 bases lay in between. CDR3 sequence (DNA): TGTGCCAGCACCCAGGGCTATGAGCAGTTCTTC. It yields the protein CASTQGYEQFF.

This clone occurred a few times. CDR3 loop: CASSLVGGTQYF. The CDR3 region has the DNA TGTGCCAGCAGTTTGGTGGGGGGGACCCAGTACTTC. The chain recombines TRBV28 with TRBJ2-5, with TRBD2 as a possible D gene (6 bases). Looked up from germline, CDR1 is MDHEN and CDR2 is SYDVKM. This CDR3 spans 12 amino acids. V was shortened by 3 bases and J by 7 bases, with 9 bases between the two germline ends.

The chain's CDR3 is CASSLEYRGHTDTQYF. DNA of the CDR3: TGTGCCAGCAGCTTAGAGTACAGGGGACACACAGATACGCAGTATTTT. The chain combines TRBV7-8 with TRBJ2-3, with 7 positions matching TRBD1. Germline trimming cut 1 base from V and 2 bases from J; bases unmatched to any gene: 6. In germline, CDR1 is SGHVS, CDR2 FQNEAQ. There are 16 residues in the CDR3.

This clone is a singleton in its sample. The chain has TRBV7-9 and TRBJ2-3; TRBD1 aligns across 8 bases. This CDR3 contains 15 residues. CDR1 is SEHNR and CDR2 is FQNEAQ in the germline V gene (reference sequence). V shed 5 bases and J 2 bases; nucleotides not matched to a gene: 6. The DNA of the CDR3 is TGTGCCAGCAGCGCCTGGACAGGGTTCACAGATACGCAGTATTTT. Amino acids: CASSAWTGFTDTQYF.

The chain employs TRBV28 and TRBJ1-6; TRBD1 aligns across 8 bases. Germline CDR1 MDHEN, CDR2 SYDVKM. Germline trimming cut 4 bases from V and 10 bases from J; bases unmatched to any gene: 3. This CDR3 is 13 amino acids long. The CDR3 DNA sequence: TGTGCCAGCAGTTGGGACAGGCGGTCACCCCTCCACTTT. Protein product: CASSWDRRSPLHF.

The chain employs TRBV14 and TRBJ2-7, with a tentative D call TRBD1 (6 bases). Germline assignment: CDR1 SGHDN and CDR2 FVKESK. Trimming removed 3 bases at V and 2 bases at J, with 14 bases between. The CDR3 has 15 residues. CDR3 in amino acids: CASSHRGFATYEQYF. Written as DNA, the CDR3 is TGTGCCAGCAGCCACAGGGGATTTGCTACCTACGAGCAGTACTTC.

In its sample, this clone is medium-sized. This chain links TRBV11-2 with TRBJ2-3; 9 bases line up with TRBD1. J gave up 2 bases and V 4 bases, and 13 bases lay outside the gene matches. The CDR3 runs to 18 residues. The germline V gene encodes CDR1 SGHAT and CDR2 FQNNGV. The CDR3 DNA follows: TGTGCCAGCAGCTCGCTTACCGGGACAGGGAGGGCCACAGATACGCAGTATTTT. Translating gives CASSSLTGTGRATDTQYF.

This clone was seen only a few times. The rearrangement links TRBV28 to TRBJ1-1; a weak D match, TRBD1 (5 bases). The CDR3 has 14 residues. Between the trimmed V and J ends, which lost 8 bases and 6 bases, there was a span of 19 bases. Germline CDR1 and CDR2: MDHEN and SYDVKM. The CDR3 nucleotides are TGTGCCAGCGGAGGGGTAGGGTACGGAGCTGAAGCTTTCTTT. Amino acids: CASGGVGYGAEAFF.

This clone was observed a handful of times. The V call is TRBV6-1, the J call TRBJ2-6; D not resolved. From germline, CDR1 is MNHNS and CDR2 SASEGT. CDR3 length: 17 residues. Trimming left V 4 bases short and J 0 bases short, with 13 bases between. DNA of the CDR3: TGTGCCAGCAGTGGTCAGGTTTTCCTCTCTGGGGCCAACGTCCTGACTTTC. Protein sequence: CASSGQVFLSGANVLTF.

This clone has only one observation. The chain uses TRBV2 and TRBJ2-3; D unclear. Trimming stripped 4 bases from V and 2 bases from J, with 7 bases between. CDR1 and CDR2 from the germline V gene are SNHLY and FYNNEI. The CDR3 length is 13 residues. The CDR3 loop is CASSGRNTDTQYF. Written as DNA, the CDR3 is TGTGCCAGCAGTGGGAGAAACACAGATACGCAGTATTTT.